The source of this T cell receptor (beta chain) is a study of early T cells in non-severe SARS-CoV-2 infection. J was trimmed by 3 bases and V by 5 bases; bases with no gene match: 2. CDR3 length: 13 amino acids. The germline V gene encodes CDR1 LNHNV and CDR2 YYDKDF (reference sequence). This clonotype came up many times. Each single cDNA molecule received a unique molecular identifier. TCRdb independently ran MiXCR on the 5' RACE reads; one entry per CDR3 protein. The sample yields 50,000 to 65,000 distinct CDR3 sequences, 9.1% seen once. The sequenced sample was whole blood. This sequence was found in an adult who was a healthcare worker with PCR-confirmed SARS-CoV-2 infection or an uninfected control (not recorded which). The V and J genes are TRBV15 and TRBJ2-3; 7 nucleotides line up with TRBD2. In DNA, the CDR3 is TGTGCCACCAGCTCAGCGGGAACAGATACGCAGTATTTT. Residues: CATSSAGTDTQYF.